The 6 T cell receptor beta chains below come from one sample, sequenced in a study of OX40 agonist ivuxolimab in advanced cancers. Assay: immunoSEQ multiplex PCR; the TCRdb copy retains only in-frame clones and omits some. The sample lists roughly 26,000 clones, around 83% occurring once. The sample in question was CD4+ or CD8+ T cells sorted from blood, obtained in a trial of the OX40 agonist ivuxolimab. The receptors stem from an adult with an advanced solid tumor such as melanoma, head and neck, liver or kidney cancer.

This chain connects TRBV7-9 to TRBJ2-5; 10 bases are shared with TRBD1. The CDR3 is 16 amino acids. Germline V gene data show CDR1 as SEHNR and CDR2 as FQNEAQ (reference sequence). Trimming took 5 bases from V and 5 from J; bases not matched to a gene: 11. The CDR3 DNA reads as TGTGCCAGCAGCCCTCTGACCGGGACAGGGGTGGAGACCCAGTACTTC. Its protein is CASSPLTGTGVETQYF.

This chain links TRBV7-9 with TRBJ2-7; 7 bases are shared with TRBD1. The ends lost 5 bases at V and 3 bases at J; junction bases unmatched: 4. CDR1 and CDR2 (germline): SEHNR, FQNEAQ (reference sequence). The CDR3 has 13 residues. The CDR3 sequence: CASSKTGNYEQYF. CDR3 nucleotides: TGTGCCAGCAGCAAGACAGGGAACTACGAGCAGTACTTC. The variable domain in full, completed from reference TRBV7-9 and TRBJ2-7, reads DTGVSQNPRHKITKRGQNVTFRCDPISEHNRLYWYRQTLGQGPEFLTYFQNEAQLEKSRLLSDRFSAERPKGSFSTLEIQRTEQGDSAMYLCASSKTGNYEQYFGPGTRLTVT.

V is TRBV7-9 and J is TRBJ2-2, with 9 bases that match TRBD2. J was trimmed by 7 bases and V by 3 bases; bases with no gene match: 9. The CDR3 totals 16 residues. CDR1 is SEHNR, CDR2 FQNEAQ, per germline (reference sequence). As DNA, the CDR3 is TGTGCCAGCAGCTTCGAAGCGGGAGGTTTCGGCGGGGAGCTGTTTTTT. It yields the protein CASSFEAGGFGGELFF.

The chain employs TRBV27 and TRBJ2-7, with D unresolved. Trimming left V 2 bases short and J 6 bases short, with 11 bases between. Germline assignment: CDR1 MNHEY and CDR2 SMNVEV (reference sequence). The CDR3 totals 13 residues. The CDR3 DNA sequence: TGTGCCAGCAGTTTAGTCCCCGCCGGCGAGCAGTACTTC. Protein: CASSLVPAGEQYF.

The rearrangement links TRBV27 to TRBJ1-1; the match to TRBD1 covers 9 bases. From germline, CDR1 is MNHEY and CDR2 SMNVEV (reference sequence). The V and J ends lost 6 bases and 5 bases, in that order; junction bases with no gene match: 1. This CDR3 is built from 12 residues. This CDR3 reads CASRTGGTEAFF. The CDR3, as DNA: TGTGCCAGCAGGACAGGGGGGACTGAAGCTTTCTTT.

This chain links TRBV7-9 with TRBJ2-7; D possibly corresponds to TRBD1 (5 bases). The CDR3 length is 14 residues. V was cut by 5 bases and J by 0 bases, with 11 bases left in between. Germline CDR1 is SEHNR and CDR2 is FQNEAQ (reference sequence). The CDR3 DNA reads as TGTGCCAGCAGCCCCCCGGACATCTCCTACGAGCAGTACTTC. As protein: CASSPPDISYEQYF.